The clone carrying this TCR beta chain was picked up many times. The antigen is unknown. This entry belongs to a study of Graves' ophthalmopathy and Graves' hyperthyroidism. Study-level background: Researchers obtained peripheral blood at initial diagnosis, before any treatment had begun.

All donors with ophthalmopathy were recorded as having moderate-to-severe activity, CAS ≥3, NOSPECS ≥4 and a duration under 3 months. General study results and limits: Thyroid clonotypes that were expanded above 0.001 frequency mostly also appeared in blood.

The authors amplified TCR beta CDR3 regions from RNA transcripts. Investigators did first-round RT-PCR with HTBI primers, then second-round multiplex PCR. TCRdb re-derived calls from the multiplex PCR reads in MiXCR, one entry per CDR3 protein. Of some 390,000 distinct CDR3 sequences in the sample, approximately 16% are singletons; the top ten hold 1.6%. This TCR was sampled from a woman aged 18 to 35 with Graves' ophthalmopathy. The specimen sequenced was peripheral blood.

The DNA for the CDR3 is TGTGCCAGCAGCTCCGCGGGGCGAGCGGGAGAGGACACCGGGGAGCTGTTTTTT. It specifies CASSSAGRAGEDTGELFF. The chain employs TRBV11-2 and TRBJ2-2; 8 bases are shared with TRBD2. Germline V gene sequence: CDR1 SGHAT, CDR2 FQNNGV. The V and J ends lost 4 bases and 3 bases, in that order; junction bases with no gene match: 13. CDR3 length: 18 amino acids.